This TCR beta chain was retrieved from a study of breast tumors, draining lymph nodes, adjacent tissues (dated by TCRdb to the mid-2010s). As for the study more broadly: TCR beta repertoires were compared across tumor, adjacent nontumor tissue and axillary lymph nodes obtained from breast cancer patients. In human breast cancer, the study set out to assess how tumor, surrounding tissue and draining lymph node repertoires relate to one another and whether T cells might be exchanged between them.

Results the study describes overall, beyond this receptor: The data were considered consistent with the idea that most tumor T cells come from the lymph node and then expand in tumor tissue. Tumor T-cell repertoires showed less diversity than lymph node repertoires and more diversity than nontumor tissue repertoires, and tumor T-cell repertoires showed preferential V and J gene usage. The conclusion that tumor T cells originate in lymph nodes was framed as consistent with a hypothesis rather than directly demonstrated. Tumor and nontumor tissue repertoires were significantly more similar in luminal-like than in basal-like breast cancer.

Lymph node samples were obtained from the axillary draining lymph nodes of breast cancer patients. Sequencing was performed on an Illumina HiSeq 2000. Multiplex PCR amplification was used to build the TCR beta chain libraries. The amplified TCR beta chain products were analyzed by high-throughput sequencing. TCRdb reran the public reads through fastp at Q25 and MiXCR, keeping productive beta chains. Each entry is one CDR3 protein sequence, shown with its most common DNA and genes. The sample yields around 300,000 distinct CDR3 sequences; 30% were counted once. The ten largest clones add up to roughly 1.2% of the sample. For this clonotype: What this receptor recognizes is not known. Base quality data are lacking; no much larger clone is found one base away.

V and J lose 0 bases and 14 bases, and a span of 27 bases separates them. Taken from the germline V gene (reference sequence), the CDR1 and CDR2 loops are SEHNR and FQNEAQ. Inclusive of the bounding cysteine and phenylalanine, the CDR3 is 17 residues long. The DNA shown is the 51-base CDR3, in frame from base 1. Sequencing input: axillary lymph node tissue. The chain is assembled from TRBV7-9 and TRBJ2-3, with TRBD1 as a weak D call on 6 bases. This clonotype was obtained from a female donor with breast cancer. Some clones in this sample may be carry-over from other donors' samples. The bases read TGTGCCAGCAGCTTAGCGAGGACAGCGTCTAGCACAGATCCGCGGTATTTT. Its protein reads: CASSLARTASSTDPRYF.